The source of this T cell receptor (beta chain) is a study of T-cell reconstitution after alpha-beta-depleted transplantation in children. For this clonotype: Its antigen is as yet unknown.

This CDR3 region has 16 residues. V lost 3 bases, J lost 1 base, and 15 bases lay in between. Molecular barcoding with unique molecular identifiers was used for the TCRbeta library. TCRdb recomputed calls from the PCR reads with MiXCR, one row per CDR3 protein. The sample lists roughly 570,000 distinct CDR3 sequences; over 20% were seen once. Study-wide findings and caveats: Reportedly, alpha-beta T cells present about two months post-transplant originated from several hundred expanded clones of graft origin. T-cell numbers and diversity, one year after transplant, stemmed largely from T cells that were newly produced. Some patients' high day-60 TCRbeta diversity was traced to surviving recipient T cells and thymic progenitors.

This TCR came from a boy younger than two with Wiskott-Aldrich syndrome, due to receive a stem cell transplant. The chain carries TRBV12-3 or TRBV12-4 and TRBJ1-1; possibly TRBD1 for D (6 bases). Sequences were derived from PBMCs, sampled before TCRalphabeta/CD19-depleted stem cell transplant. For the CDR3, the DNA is TGTGCCAGCAGTTTCAGGGGAGAGAATCCGAACACTGAAGCTTTCTTT. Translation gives CASSFRGENPNTEAFF.